The entry that follows covers one TCR beta chain sequence. This specimen belongs to a study of blood T cell repertoires in COVID-19. Assay: immunoSEQ multiplex PCR; the TCRdb copy retains only in-frame clones and omits some. The sample lists 280,000 or so clones, around 85% seen once, with 2.2% in the top ten. The sequence was obtained from a man between 25 and 39 years old who had recovered from COVID-19. The sequencing input was PBMCs or T cells enriched from blood (not recorded which).

CDR3 sequence: CASSLFAGTYEQYF. As DNA, the CDR3 is TGCGCCAGCAGCTTATTTGCGGGGACCTACGAGCAGTACTTC. This chain uses TRBV5-1 with TRBJ2-7, with a tentative D call TRBD2 (6 bases). Germline CDR1 reads SGHRS; CDR2 reads YFSETQ. Trimming cost V 2 bases and J 2 bases, with 11 bases left between them. The CDR3 loop spans 14 amino acids.